What follows describes a single T cell receptor beta chain. Trimming at V came to 3 bases and at J to 7 bases, leaving 5 bases not matched to a gene. This CDR3 is 16 amino acids long. Germline V gene data show CDR1 as SNHLY and CDR2 as FYNNEI. Per the authors' pipeline: Quantification of nucleated cells was approximated via reference gene primer amplification. Clones were read by immunoSEQ multiplex PCR, and TCRdb kept only the in-frame ones, dropping some. Clonal size and the V and J genes are those of that table, whereas D and trimming came from the DNA. Among 90,000 or so clones listed, roughly 88% were seen once. The data were obtained in a study of blood T cell repertoires in COVID-19. Study context: Both acute and convalescent COVID-19 samples were obtained from the United States, Italy and Spain. T cells, B-cell-depleted T cells, or PBMCs supplied cDNA or gDNA.

The sequenced sample was peripheral blood. The sequence was collected from a man in his sixties with acute or convalescent COVID-19. V usage is TRBV2 and J usage is TRBJ1-6; 11 nucleotides agree with TRBD1. The CDR3 bases are TGTGCCAGCAGTGAGGACAGGGGGCAGAGGAATTCACCCCTCCACTTT. This codes for CASSEDRGQRNSPLHF.